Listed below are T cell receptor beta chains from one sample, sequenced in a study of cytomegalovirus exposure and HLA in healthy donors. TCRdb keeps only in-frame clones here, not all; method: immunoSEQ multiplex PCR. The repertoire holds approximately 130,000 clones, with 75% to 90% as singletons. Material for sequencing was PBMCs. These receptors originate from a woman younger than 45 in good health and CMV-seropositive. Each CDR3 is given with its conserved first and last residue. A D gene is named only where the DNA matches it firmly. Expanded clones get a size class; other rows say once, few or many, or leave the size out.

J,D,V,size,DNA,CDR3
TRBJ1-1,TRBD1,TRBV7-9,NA,TGTGCCAGCAGCACCCCAGGACAGGATCGCACTGAAGCTTTCTTT,CASSTPGQDRTEAFF
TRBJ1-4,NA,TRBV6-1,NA,TGTGCCAGCCTCAGGGCCCTTAATGAAAAACTGTTTTTT,CASLRALNEKLFF
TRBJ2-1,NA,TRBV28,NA,TGTGCCAGCACTCCAAGCCCACACAATGAGCAGTTCTTC,CASTPSPHNEQFF
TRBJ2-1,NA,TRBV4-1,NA,TGCGCCAGCAGCCAAGAGAGCGGGTCGGGGGGCTTTTCCTACAATGAGCAGTTCTTC,CASSQESGSGGFSYNEQFF
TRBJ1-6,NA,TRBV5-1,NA,TGCGCCAGCAGCTTCGGTGGCGGGGTCGGCAATTCACCCCTCCACTTT,CASSFGGGVGNSPLHF
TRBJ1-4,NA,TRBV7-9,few,TGTGCCAGCAGCTTAAGTCAGCAGGGGCTCGAAAAACTGTTTTTT,CASSLSQQGLEKLFF
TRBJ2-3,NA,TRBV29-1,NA,TGCAGCGCCTATCCCCCTGGCACAGATACGCAGTATTTT,CSAYPPGTDTQYF
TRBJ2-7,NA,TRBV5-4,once,TGTGCCAGCAGCTCAGGGGCCCCCTACGAGCAGTACTTC,CASSSGAPYEQYF
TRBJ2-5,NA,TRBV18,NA,TGTGCCAGCTCACCCTCCCTTCAAGAGACCCAGTACTTC,CASSPSLQETQYF
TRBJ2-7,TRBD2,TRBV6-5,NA,TGTGCCAGCAGTTATCTCCAATCGGGGGGGGTTGGCGAGCAGTACTTC,CASSYLQSGGVGEQYF
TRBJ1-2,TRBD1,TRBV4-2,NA,TGTGCCAGCAGCCAAGCAGCCGGGACAGACTTCTATGGCTACACCTTC,CASSQAAGTDFYGYTF
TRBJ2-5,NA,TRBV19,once,TGTGCCAGTAGTCCCCTGTTCAGGGGACAAGAGACCCAGTACTTC,CASSPLFRGQETQYF
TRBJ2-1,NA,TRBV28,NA,TGTGCCAGCAGCTTTAGCTCCTACAATGAGCAGTTCTTC,CASSFSSYNEQFF
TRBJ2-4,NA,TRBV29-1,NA,TGCAGCGTTATCGGACTGTCCAAAAACATTCAGTACTTC,CSVIGLSKNIQYF
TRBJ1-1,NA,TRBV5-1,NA,TGCGCCAGCACCCAGGACATGAACACTGAAGCTTTCTTT,CASTQDMNTEAFF
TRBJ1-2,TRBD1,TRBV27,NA,TGTGCCAGCAGTCTGGACAGGGCAAACTATGGCTACACCTTC,CASSLDRANYGYTF
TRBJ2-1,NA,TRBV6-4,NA,TGTGCCAGCAGTGATTACGCCAAGAGCTCCTACAATGAGCAGTTCTTC,CASSDYAKSSYNEQFF
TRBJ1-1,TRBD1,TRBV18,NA,TGTGCCAGCTCAGGACAGGCCCTGGGGAACACTGAAGCTTTCTTT,CASSGQALGNTEAFF
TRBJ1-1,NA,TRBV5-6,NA,TGTGCCAGCAGCTTGGTGGCAGGCCCTGGCACCGAAGCTTTCTTT,CASSLVAGPGTEAFF
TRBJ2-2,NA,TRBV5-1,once,TGCGCCAGCAGCTTGGCCTTTGGGGAGCTGTTTTTT,CASSLAFGELFF
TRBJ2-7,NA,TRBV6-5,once,TGTGCCAGCAGCCGCAACAGGGGGGGGTACGAGCAGTACTTC,CASSRNRGGYEQYF
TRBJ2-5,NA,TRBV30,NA,TGTGCCTGGAGTAACGCGGGGGCGGAGACCCAGTACTTC,CAWSNAGAETQYF
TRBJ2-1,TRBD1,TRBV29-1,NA,TGCAGCGTTGTAAGCATAGGGACAGGGGGCACTCAAGCATACAATGAGCAGTTCTTC,CSVVSIGTGGTQAYNEQFF
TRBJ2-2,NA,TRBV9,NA,TGTGCCAGCAGCTCGCCACTGGGCGGGATAACCGGGGAGCTGTTTTTT,CASSSPLGGITGELFF
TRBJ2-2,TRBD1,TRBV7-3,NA,TGTGCCAGCAGCATCGCCGGGACAGCGAACACCGGGGAGCTGTTTTTT,CASSIAGTANTGELFF
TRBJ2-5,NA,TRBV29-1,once,TGCAGCGTGGCCAGGGTGCTGGTAGAGACCCAGTACTTC,CSVARVLVETQYF
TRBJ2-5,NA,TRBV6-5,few,TGTGCCAGCAGTCCGCGGACAGAGACTGAGACCCAGTACTTC,CASSPRTETETQYF
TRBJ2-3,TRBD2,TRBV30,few,TGTGCCTGGGGGACTAGCGGGGTCCCAGATACGCAGTATTTT,CAWGTSGVPDTQYF
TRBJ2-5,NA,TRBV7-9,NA,TGTGCCAGCAGCTTAGAATTTTCGAGGGAGACCCAGTACTTC,CASSLEFSRETQYF
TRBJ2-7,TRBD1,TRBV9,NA,TGTGCCAGCAGCGTAGGGTGGACAGGGGCATACGAGCAGTACTTC,CASSVGWTGAYEQYF
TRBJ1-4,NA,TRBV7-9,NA,TGTGCCAGCAGCTTAGTCGGGGGGAAGGGTGAAAAACTGTTTTTT,CASSLVGGKGEKLFF
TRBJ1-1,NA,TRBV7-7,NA,TGTGCCAGCAGCTCGGACAGAAACACTGAAGCTTTCTTT,CASSSDRNTEAFF
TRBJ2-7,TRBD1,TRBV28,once,TGTGCCAGCAGATATCCAGGGGGTGGCTACGAGCAGTACTTC,CASRYPGGGYEQYF
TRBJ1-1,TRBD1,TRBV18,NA,TGTGCCAGCTCACCGCGAGGGACAGCTTTTATGAACACTGAAGCTTTCTTT,CASSPRGTAFMNTEAFF
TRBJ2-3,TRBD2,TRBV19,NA,TGTGCCAGTAGTATCTTGAGCGGGGGGGCCGCCACTACGCAGTATTTT,CASSILSGGAATTQYF
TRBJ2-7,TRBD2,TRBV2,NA,TGTGCCAGCAGCAATAGACTAGCGGGGGCCAGTGGGAACGAGCAGTACTTC,CASSNRLAGASGNEQYF
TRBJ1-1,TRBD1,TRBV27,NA,TGTGCCAGCAGTTTTAGAGGACAGGCCCAAGAAGCTTTCTTT,CASSFRGQAQEAFF
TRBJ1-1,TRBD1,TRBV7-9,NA,TGTGCCAGCAGCTTAGCGTCCGGGACAGTGAACACTGAAGCTTTCTTT,CASSLASGTVNTEAFF
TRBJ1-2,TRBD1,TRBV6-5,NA,TGTGCCACTACCGGGACAGTTGGCTATGGCTACACCTTC,CATTGTVGYGYTF
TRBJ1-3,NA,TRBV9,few,TGTGCCAGCAGCGCTATGACAGCCACCTCTGGAAACACCATATATTTT,CASSAMTATSGNTIYF
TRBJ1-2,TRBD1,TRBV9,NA,TGTGCCAGCAGCGCCTCGGACAGGGCCCCCTATGGCTACACCTTC,CASSASDRAPYGYTF
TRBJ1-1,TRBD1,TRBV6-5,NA,TGTGCCAGCAGTTACTCGGCTGCGACAGGGAGCACTGAAGCTTTCTTT,CASSYSAATGSTEAFF
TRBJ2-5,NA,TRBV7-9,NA,TGTGCCAGCAGCTTAGGGTTGGGCAGGTTGGCAGAGACCCAGTACTTC,CASSLGLGRLAETQYF
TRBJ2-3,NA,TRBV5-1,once,TGCGCCAGCAGCCCGAGCACAGATACGCAGTATTTT,CASSPSTDTQYF
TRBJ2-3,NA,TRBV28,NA,TGTGCCACTTATTGGGCTATCACAGATACGCAGTATTTT,CATYWAITDTQYF
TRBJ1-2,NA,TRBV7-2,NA,TGTGCCAGCAGCCCTTCACAGGGTCTCTTCTATGGCTACACCTTC,CASSPSQGLFYGYTF
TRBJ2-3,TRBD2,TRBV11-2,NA,TGTGCCAGCAGCCCTAGCGGGGGGGCCGTAAAGGCAGATACGCAGTATTTT,CASSPSGGAVKADTQYF
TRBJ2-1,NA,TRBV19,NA,TGTGCCAGTAGTATAGCTAGTTACAATGAGCAGTTCTTC,CASSIASYNEQFF
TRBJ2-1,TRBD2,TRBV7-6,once,TGTGCCAGCAGCTTAAGCGGGGGGTCCTACAATGAGCAGTTCTTC,CASSLSGGSYNEQFF
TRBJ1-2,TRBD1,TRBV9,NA,TGTGCCAGCAGCGTAGGTGGGACAGTTGGCTACACCTTC,CASSVGGTVGYTF
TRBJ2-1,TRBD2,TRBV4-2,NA,TGTGCCAGCAGCCAAGAGGGGGCGGGAGGGCATTACAATGAGCAGTTCTTC,CASSQEGAGGHYNEQFF
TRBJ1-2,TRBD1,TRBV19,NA,TGTGCCAGTAGTACGACAGGGGGCAGCTATGGCTACACCTTC,CASSTTGGSYGYTF
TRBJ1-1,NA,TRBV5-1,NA,TGCGCCAGCAGCTTGGGAAGGGGAGGAACTGAAGCTTTCTTT,CASSLGRGGTEAFF
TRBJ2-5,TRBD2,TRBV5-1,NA,TGCGCCAGCAGCTTGGTAGCGGGGCGCCAAGAGACCCAGTACTTC,CASSLVAGRQETQYF
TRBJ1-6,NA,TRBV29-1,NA,TGCAGCCCTATGAATTCACCCCTCCACTTT,CSPMNSPLHF
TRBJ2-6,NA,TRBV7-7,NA,TGTGCTAGCAGCTCTGGGACATCTGGGGCCAACGTCCTGACTTTC,CASSSGTSGANVLTF
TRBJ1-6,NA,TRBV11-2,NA,TGTGCCAGCAGCTTAGTAGGAAGCGGGCCCCTCCACTTT,CASSLVGSGPLHF
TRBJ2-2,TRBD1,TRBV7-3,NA,TGTGCCAGCAGCCGGGACAGGGCTGGCGGGGAGCTGTTTTTT,CASSRDRAGGELFF
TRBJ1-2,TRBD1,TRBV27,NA,TGTGCCAGCAGTGTCTTGGGACAGGGAAACTATGGCTACACCTTC,CASSVLGQGNYGYTF
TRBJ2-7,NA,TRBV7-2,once,TGTGCCAGCAGCTTCAGCGGGCGCTCCTACGAGCAGTACTTC,CASSFSGRSYEQYF